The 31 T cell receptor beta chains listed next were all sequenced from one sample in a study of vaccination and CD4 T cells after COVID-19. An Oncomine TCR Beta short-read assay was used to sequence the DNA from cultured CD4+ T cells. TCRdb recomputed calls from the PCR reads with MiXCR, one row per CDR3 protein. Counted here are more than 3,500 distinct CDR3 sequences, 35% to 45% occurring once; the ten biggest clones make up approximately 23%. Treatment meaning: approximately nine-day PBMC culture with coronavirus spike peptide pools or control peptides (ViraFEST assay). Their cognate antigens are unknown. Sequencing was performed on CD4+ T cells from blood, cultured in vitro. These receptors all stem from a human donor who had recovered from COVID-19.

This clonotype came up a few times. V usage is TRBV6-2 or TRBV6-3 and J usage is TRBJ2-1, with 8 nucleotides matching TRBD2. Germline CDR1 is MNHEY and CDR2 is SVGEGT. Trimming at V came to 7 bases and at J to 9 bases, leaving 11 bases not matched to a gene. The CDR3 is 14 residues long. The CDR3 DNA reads TGTGCCAGCAACCACGACGGGGGGGGCAGTGAGCAGTTCTTC. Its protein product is CASNHDGGGSEQFF.

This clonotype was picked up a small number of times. CDR3 DNA: TGTGCCAGCAGTTTTTCGGCCAGGAACACTGAAGCTTTCTTT. Protein sequence: CASSFSARNTEAFF. The chain links TRBV12-3 or TRBV12-4 to TRBJ1-1; D not resolved. This CDR3 has 14 residues. V lost 3 bases and J lost 1, with 9 bases in between.

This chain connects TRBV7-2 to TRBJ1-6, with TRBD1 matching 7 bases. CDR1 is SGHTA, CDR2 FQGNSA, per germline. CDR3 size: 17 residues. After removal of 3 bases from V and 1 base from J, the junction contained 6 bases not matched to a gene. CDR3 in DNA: TGTGCCAGCAGCTTCGGACAGGCCGGATCCTATAATTCACCCCTCCACTTT. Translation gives CASSFGQAGSYNSPLHF.

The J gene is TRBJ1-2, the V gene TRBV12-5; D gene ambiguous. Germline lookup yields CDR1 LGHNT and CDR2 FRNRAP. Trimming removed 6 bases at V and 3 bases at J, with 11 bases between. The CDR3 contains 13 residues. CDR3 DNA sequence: TGTGCTAGTGGGGCGCGGGTCGACTATGGCTACACCTTC. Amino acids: CASGARVDYGYTF.

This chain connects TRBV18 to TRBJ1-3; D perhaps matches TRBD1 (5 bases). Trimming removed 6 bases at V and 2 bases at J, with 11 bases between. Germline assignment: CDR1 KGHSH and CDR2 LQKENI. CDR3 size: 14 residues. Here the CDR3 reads CASSRGFAGNTIYF. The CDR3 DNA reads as TGTGCCAGCTCCCGGGGGTTCGCTGGAAACACCATATATTTT.

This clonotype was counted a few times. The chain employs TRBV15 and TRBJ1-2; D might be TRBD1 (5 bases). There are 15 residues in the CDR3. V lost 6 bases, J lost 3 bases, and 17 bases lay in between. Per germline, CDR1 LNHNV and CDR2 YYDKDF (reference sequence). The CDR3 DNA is TGTGCCACCAGTACTGGGACTCCCACCGACTATGGCTACACCTTC. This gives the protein CATSTGTPTDYGYTF.

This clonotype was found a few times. The CDR3 DNA is TGTGCCAGCAGACCCCTGGGGGGGAACCCAGGAGGCAATGAGCAGTTCTTC. Translation: CASRPLGGNPGGNEQFF. The rearrangement uses TRBV21-1 and TRBJ2-1; TRBD1 was called by the table and not checked on the DNA. TRBV21-1 is termed a pseudogene. This CDR3 has 17 residues.

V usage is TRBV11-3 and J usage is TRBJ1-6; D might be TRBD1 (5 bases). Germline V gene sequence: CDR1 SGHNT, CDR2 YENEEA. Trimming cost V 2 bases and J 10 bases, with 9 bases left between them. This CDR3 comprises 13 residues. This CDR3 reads CASSLTRGSPLHF. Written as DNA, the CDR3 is TGTGCCAGCAGCTTAACGAGGGGATCACCCCTCCACTTT. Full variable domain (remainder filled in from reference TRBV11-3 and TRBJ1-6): EAGVVQSPRYKIIEKKQPVAFWCNPISGHNTLYWYLQNLGQGPELLIRYENEEAVDDSQLPKDRFSAERLKGVDSTLKIQPAELGDSAVYLCASSLTRGSPLHFGNGTRLTVT.

CDR3 coding DNA: TGTGCCAGCAGCTTATTCGGGGGCATAGACATTCAGTACTTC. Its protein is CASSLFGGIDIQYF. The J gene is TRBJ2-4, the V gene TRBV11-2; D might be TRBD1 or TRBD2, each matching 6 bases. The germline gives CDR1 SGHAT, CDR2 FQNNGV. The CDR3 is 14 amino acids. V lost 2 bases to trimming and J lost 8 bases, with 13 bases between them.

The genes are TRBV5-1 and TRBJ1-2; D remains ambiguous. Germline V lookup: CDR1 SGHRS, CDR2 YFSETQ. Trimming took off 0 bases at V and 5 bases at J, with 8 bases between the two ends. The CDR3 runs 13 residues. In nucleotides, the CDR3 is TGCGCCAGCAGCTTGGGGACCGAGTATGGCTACACCTTC. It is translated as CASSLGTEYGYTF.

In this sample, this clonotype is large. CDR3 in amino acids: CASSHGYGRPTTDTQYF. CDR3 bases: TGTGCCAGCAGCCACGGGTACGGGCGTCCGACCACAGATACGCAGTATTTT. The rearrangement joins TRBV6-1 to TRBJ2-3, with no clear D. Trimming removed 6 bases from V and 2 bases from J, with 21 bases in between. Germline CDR1 is MNHNS and CDR2 is SASEGT. The CDR3 covers 17 residues.

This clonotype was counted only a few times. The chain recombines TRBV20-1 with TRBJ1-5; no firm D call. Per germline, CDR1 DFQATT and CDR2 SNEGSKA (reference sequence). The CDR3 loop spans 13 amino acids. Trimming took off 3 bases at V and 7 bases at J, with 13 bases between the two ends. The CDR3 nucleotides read TGCAGTGCTAGCGTTAGGGCGGGGCAGCCCCAGCATTTT. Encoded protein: CSASVRAGQPQHF.

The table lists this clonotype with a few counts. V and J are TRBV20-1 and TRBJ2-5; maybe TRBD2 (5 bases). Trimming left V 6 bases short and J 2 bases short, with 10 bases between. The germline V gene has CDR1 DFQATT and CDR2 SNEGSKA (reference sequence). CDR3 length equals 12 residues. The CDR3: CSASRTQETQYF. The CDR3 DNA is TGCAGTGCCAGCAGGACTCAAGAGACCCAGTACTTC.

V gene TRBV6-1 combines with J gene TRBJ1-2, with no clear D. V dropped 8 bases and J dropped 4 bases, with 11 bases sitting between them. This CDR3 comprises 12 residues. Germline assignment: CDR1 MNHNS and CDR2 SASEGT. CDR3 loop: CASGADFYGYTF. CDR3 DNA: TGTGCCAGCGGCGCGGACTTCTATGGCTACACCTTC.

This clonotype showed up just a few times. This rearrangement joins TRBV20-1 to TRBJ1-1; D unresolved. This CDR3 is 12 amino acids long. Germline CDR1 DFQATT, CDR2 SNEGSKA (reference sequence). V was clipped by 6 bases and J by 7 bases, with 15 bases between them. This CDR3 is CSAVGVGGEAFF. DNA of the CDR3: TGCAGTGCCGTCGGGGTGGGTGGTGAAGCTTTCTTT.

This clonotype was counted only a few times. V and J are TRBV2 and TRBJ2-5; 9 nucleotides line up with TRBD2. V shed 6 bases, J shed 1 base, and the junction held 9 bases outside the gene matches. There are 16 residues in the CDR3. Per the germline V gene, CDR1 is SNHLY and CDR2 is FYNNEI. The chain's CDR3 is CASRRGGGGGQETQYF. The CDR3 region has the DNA TGTGCCAGCAGGAGGGGCGGCGGGGGGGGCCAAGAGACCCAGTACTTC. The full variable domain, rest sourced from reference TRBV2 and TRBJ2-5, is EPEVTQTPSHQVTQMGQEVILRCVPISNHLYFYWYRQILGQKVEFLVSFYNNEISEKSEIFDDQFSVERPDGSNFTLKIRSTKLEDSAMYFCASRRGGGGGQETQYFGPGTRLLVL.

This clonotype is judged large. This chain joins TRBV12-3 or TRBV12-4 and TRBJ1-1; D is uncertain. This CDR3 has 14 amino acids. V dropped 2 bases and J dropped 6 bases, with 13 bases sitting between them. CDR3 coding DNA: TGTGCCAGCAGTTTAAGTGGGGTGCTGTCTGAAGCTTTCTTT. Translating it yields CASSLSGVLSEAFF.

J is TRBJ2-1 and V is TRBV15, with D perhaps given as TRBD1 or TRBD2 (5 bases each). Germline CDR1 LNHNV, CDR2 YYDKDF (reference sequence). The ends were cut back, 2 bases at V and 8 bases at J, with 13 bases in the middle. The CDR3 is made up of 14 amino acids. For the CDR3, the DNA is TGTGCCACCAGCAGATCAAGGGAGACAGATGAGCAGTTCTTC. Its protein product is CATSRSRETDEQFF. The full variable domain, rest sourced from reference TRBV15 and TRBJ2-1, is DAMVIQNPRYQVTQFGKPVTLSCSQTLNHNVMYWYQQKSSQAPKLLFHYYDKDFNNEADTPDNFQSRRPNTSFCFLDIRSPGLGDTAMYLCATSRSRETDEQFFGPGTRLTVL.

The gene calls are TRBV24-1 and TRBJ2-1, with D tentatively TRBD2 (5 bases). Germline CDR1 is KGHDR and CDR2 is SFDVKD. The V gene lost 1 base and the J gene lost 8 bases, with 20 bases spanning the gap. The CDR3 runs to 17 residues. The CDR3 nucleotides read TGTGCCACCAGTGATTTTACCCCCCGTGGAGGAGCCGATGAGCAGTTCTTC. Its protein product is CATSDFTPRGGADEQFF.

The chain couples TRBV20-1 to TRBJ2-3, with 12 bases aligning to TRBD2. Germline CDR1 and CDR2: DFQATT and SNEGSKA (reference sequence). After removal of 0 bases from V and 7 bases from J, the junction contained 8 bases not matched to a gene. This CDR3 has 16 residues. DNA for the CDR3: TGCAGTGCTAGAGATCCTAGCGGGGGGGCGCTTTATACGCAGTATTTT. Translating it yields CSARDPSGGALYTQYF.

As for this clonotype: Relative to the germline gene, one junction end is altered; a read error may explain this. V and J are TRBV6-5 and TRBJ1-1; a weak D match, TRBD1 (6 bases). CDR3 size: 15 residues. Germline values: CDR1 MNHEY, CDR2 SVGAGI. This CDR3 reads CASSYSSTGNTEAFF. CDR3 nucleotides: TGTGCTAGCAGTTACTCTTCGACAGGGAACACTGAAGCTTTCTTT.

CDR3 loop: CASVAGMNTGELFF. Written as DNA, the CDR3 is TGTGCCAGCGTAGCCGGGATGAACACCGGGGAGCTGTTTTTT. V and J are TRBV12-3 or TRBV12-4 and TRBJ2-2, with a possible D match to TRBD2 (5 bases). The CDR3 sequence is 14 residues long. Trimming pared 8 bases from V and 1 base from J, leaving 11 bases between.

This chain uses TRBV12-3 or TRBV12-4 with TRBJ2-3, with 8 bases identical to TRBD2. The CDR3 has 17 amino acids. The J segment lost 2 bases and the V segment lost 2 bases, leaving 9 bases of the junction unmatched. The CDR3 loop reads CASSLSPGRADTDTQYF. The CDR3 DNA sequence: TGTGCCAGCAGTTTATCTCCCGGGAGGGCCGACACAGATACGCAGTATTTT.

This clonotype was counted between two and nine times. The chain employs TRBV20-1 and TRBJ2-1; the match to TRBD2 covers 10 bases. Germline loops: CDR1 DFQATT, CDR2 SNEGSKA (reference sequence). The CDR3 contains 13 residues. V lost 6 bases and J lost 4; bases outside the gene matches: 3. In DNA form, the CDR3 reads TGCAGTGCCTGGACTAGCGGATACAATGAGCAGTTCTTC. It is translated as CSAWTSGYNEQFF.

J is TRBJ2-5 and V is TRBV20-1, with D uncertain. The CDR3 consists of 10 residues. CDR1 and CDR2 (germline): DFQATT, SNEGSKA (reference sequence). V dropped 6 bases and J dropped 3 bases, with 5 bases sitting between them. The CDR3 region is CSALKETQYF. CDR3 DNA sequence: TGCAGTGCCCTAAAAGAGACCCAGTACTTC.

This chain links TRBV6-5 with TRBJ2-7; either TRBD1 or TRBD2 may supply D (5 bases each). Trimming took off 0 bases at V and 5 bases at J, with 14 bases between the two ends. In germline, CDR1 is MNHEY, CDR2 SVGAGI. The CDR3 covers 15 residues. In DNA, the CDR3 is TGTGCCAGCAGTTACTCTCCAGGGAACGGGGACGAGCAGTACTTC. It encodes CASSYSPGNGDEQYF.

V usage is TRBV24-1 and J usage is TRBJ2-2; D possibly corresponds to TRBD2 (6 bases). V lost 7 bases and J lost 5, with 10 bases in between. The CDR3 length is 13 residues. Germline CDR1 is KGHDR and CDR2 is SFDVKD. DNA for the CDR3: TGTGCCACCAGCGACCGGGGGACCGGGGAGCTGTTTTTT. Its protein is CATSDRGTGELFF.

CDR3 bases: TGTGCCAGCAGCCCGACAGCCAGAAGCAATCAGCCCCAGCATTTT. Translating it yields CASSPTARSNQPQHF. This chain connects TRBV9 to TRBJ1-5, with D possibly matching TRBD1 (5 bases). This CDR3 has 15 amino acids. Germline CDR1 reads SGDLS; CDR2 reads YYNGEE. Trimming took 4 bases from V and 1 from J, leaving 12 bases between them.

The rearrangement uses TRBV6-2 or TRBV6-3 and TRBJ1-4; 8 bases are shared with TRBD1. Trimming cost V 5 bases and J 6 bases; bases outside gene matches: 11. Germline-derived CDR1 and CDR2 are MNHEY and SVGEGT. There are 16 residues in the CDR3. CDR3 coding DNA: TGTGCCAGCAGTCGGACAGGGAGCCGCGGGGATGAAAAACTGTTTTTT. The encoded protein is CASSRTGSRGDEKLFF.

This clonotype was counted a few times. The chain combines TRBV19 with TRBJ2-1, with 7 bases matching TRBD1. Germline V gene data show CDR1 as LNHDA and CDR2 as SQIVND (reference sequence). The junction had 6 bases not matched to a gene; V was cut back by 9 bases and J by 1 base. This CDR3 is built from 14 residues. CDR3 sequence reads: CASGQVGSYNEQFF. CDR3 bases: TGTGCCAGCGGACAGGTTGGATCCTACAATGAGCAGTTCTTC. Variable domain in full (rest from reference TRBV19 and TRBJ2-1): DGGITQSPKYLFRKEGQNVTLSCEQNLNHDAMYWYRQDPGQGLRLIYYSQIVNDFQKGDIAEGYSVSREKKESFPLTVTSAQKNPTAFYLCASGQVGSYNEQFFGPGTRLTVL.

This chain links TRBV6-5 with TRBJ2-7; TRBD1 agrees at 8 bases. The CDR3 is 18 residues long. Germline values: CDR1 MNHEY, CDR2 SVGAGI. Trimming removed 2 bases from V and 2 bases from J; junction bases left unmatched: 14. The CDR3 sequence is CASSYRLSGQGTPYEQYF. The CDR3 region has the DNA TGTGCCAGCAGTTACCGTTTATCCGGACAGGGAACCCCCTACGAGCAGTACTTC.